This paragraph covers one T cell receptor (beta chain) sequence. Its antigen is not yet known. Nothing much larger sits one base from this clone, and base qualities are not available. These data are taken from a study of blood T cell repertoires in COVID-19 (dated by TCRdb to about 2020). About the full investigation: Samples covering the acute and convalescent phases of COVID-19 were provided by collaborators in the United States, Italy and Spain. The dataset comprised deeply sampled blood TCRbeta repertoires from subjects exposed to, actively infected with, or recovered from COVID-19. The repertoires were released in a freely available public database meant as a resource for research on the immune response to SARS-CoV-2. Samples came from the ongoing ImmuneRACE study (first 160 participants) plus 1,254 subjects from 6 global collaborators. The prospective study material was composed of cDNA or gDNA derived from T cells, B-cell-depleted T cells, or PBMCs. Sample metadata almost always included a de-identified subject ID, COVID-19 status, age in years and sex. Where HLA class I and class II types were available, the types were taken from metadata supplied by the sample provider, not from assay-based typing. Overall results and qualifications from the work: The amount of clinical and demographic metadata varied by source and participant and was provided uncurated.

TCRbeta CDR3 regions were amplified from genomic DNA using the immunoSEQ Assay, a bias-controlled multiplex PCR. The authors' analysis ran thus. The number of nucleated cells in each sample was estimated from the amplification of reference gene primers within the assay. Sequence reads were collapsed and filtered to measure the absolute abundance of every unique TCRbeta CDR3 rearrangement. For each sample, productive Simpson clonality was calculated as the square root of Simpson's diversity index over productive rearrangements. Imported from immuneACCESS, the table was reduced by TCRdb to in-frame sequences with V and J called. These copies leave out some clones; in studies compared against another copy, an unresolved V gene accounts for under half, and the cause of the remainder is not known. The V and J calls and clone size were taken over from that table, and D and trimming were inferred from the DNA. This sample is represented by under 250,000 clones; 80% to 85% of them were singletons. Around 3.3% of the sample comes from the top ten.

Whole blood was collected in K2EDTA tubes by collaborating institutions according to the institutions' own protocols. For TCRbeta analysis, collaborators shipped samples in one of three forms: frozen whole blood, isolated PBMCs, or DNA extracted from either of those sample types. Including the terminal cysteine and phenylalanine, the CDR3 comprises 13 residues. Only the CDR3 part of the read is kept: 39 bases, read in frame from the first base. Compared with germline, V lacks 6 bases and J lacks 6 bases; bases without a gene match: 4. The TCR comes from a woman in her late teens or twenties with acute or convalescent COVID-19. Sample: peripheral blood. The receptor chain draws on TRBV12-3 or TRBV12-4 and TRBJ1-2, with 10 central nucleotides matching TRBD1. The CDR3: CASSSGQGHGYTF. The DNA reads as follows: TGTGCCAGCAGCTCGGGACAGGGGCATGGCTACACCTTC.